This T cell receptor (beta chain) was recovered during a study of CD8 T cells in ankylosing spondylitis. TCRdb ran MiXCR on the 5' RACE reads and lists one entry per CDR3 protein. Among about 340,000 distinct CDR3 sequences listed, roughly 20% were seen once. Trimming left V 5 bases short and J 2 bases short, with 10 bases between. Germline V gene data show CDR1 as MNHNS and CDR2 as SASEGT. There are 13 residues in the CDR3. The material sequenced was blood, either unsorted or a sorted T cell fraction (not recorded which). The chain combines TRBV6-1 with TRBJ2-7; tentatively, D is TRBD1 (6 bases). This TCR was sampled from a male donor with ankylosing spondylitis or in good health (not recorded which). CDR3 sequence reads: CASSRQDTYEQYF. CDR3 coding DNA: TGTGCCAGCAGTCGACAGGACACCTACGAGCAGTACTTC.